A single sample gave rise to the 32 T cell receptor beta chains below, sequenced in a study of CD8 T cells in Susac syndrome. Reverse transcription of about 0.45 to 1 ug RNA was performed with random hexamers. TCRdb reanalysed the immunoSEQ multiplex PCR reads using MiXCR and keeps one entry per CDR3 protein. The table shows about 210,000 distinct CDR3 sequences, with around 95% occurring only once. The material sequenced was CD4+ T cells from PBMCs. All receptors derive from a human donor with multiple sclerosis.

About this clonotype itself: At one end the junction does not follow the germline gene, possibly because of a read error. The chain employs TRBV29-1 and TRBJ2-1, with TRBD1 identical over 7 bases. The CDR3 is made up of 11 amino acids. CDR1 and CDR2 from the germline V gene are SQVTM and ANQGSEA. The CDR3 coding sequence is TGCAGCGTCCCAACCGGGACAGACGGGGTCTTC. Residues: CSVPTGTDGVF.

This clonotype appeared a single time. V usage is TRBV18 and J usage is TRBJ1-2, with a possible D match to TRBD1 (5 bases). The CDR3 totals 13 residues. V lost 3 bases and J lost 8, with 13 bases in between. Germline V gene lookup returns CDR1 KGHSH and CDR2 LQKENI. The CDR3: CASSPIGGEGYTF. The CDR3 DNA sequence: TGTGCCAGCTCACCGATCGGGGGAGAAGGCTACACCTTC.

This clonotype came up a few times. One end of the junction varies from germline; a read error may be responsible. This chain joins TRBV29-1 and TRBJ1-2; 10 positions match TRBD1. From germline, CDR1 is SQVTM and CDR2 ANQGSEA. CDR3 size: 8 residues. Here the CDR3 reads CSVGTGGF. CDR3 sequence (DNA): TGCAGCGTTGGGACAGGGGGCTTC.

The chain recombines TRBV6-5 with TRBJ2-7; D is uncertain. Looked up from germline, CDR1 is MNHEY and CDR2 is SVGAGI. V shed 6 bases and J shed 3 bases, with 12 bases lying between them. This CDR3 has 13 residues. The CDR3 bases are TGTGCCAGCAGACTCGGCCTAATCTACGAGCAGTACGTC. The encoded protein is CASRLGLIYEQYV.

CDR3 sequence: CASSWVGGSTDTQYF. The CDR3 bases are TGTGCCAGCAGTTGGGTGGGGGGGAGCACAGATACGCAGTATTTT. The rearrangement joins TRBV12-3 or TRBV12-4 to TRBJ2-3, with TRBD2 matching 7 bases. This CDR3 has 15 amino acids. V trimming: 4 bases; J trimming: 0 bases; junction bases outside the gene matches: 4.

The chain is built from TRBV27 and TRBJ2-3, with D possibly TRBD1 on 7 matching bases. Trimming pared 7 bases from V and 4 bases from J, leaving 18 bases between. Germline V CDR1 and CDR2: MNHEY, SMNVEV (reference sequence). This CDR3 has 15 residues. The CDR3 sequence: CASTPLSRGADTQYF. CDR3 sequence (DNA): TGTGCCAGCACCCCGTTATCCAGGGGGGCAGATACGCAGTATTTT.

This clonotype was seen just once. The chain carries TRBV29-1 and TRBJ2-3; the match to TRBD2 covers 9 bases. CDR1 is SQVTM, CDR2 ANQGSEA, per germline. The V segment lost 7 bases and the J segment 6 bases; nucleotides outside the gene matches: 14. The CDR3 covers 15 residues. CDR3 coding DNA: TGCAGCGGAACCCGCAGCGGGGGGCGTGGGGATACGCAGTATTTT. Its protein is CSGTRSGGRGDTQYF.

The gene calls are TRBV3-1 and TRBJ2-7; D gene unclear. Germline V gene data show CDR1 as LGHDT and CDR2 as YNNKEL (reference sequence). The CDR3 has 16 residues. V was trimmed by 4 bases and J by 5 bases, leaving 21 bases between them. CDR3 region: CASSPIIRVIVDEQYV. CDR3 coding DNA: TGTGCCAGCAGCCCCATCATCCGGGTAATAGTGGACGAGCAGTACGTC.

DNA for the CDR3: TGTGCCAGCAGTACCAGGGAGCTAGAGACCCAGTACTTC. Protein: CASSTRELETQYF. V gene TRBV12-3 or TRBV12-4 combines with J gene TRBJ2-5; D possibly matches TRBD1 or TRBD2 (5 bases each). The CDR3 has 13 residues. V was pared by 5 bases and J by 4 bases, with 11 bases between.

The chain couples TRBV29-1 to TRBJ1-1; tentative D call: TRBD1 (5 bases). CDR1 SQVTM and CDR2 ANQGSEA come from the germline V gene. This CDR3 has 14 amino acids. Trimming stripped 4 bases from V and 3 bases from J, with 15 bases between. CDR3 amino acids: CSVVPWGGDTEAFF. The CDR3 DNA sequence: TGCAGCGTTGTTCCCTGGGGAGGGGACACTGAAGCTTTCTTT.

This clonotype was found once. The gene calls are TRBV14 and TRBJ1-2, with D hard to call. This CDR3 spans 15 amino acids. The V end was cut by 0 bases, the J end by 2 bases, with 10 bases between. Germline CDR1 reads SGHDN; CDR2 reads FVKESK. In DNA form, the CDR3 reads TGTGCCAGCAGCCAAGATCGCGCGGCCAACTATGGCTACACCTTC. Protein sequence: CASSQDRAANYGYTF.

The rearrangement joins TRBV5-1 to TRBJ2-7, with 11 bases that match TRBD1. V shed 3 bases, J shed 6 bases, and the junction held 5 bases outside the gene matches. The CDR3 runs to 14 residues. In germline, CDR1 is SGHRS, CDR2 YFSETQ. CDR3 residues: CASSSAGTGGEQYF. The CDR3 nucleotides are TGCGCCAGCAGCTCCGCCGGGACAGGGGGCGAGCAGTACTTC.

In nucleotides, the CDR3 is TGCAGTGCTAGGCCTAGCGGGGTCTCTGGGGCCAACGTCCTGACTTTC. This translates into CSARPSGVSGANVLTF. The chain is built from TRBV20-1 and TRBJ2-6; 9 bases fit TRBD2. V trimming: 3 bases; J trimming: 0 bases; junction bases outside the gene matches: 3. Germline assignment: CDR1 DFQATT and CDR2 SNEGSKA (reference sequence). The length of the CDR3 is 16 residues.

This clonotype appeared a single time. The chain couples TRBV29-1 to TRBJ2-5; D is unclear. This CDR3 spans 12 amino acids. V lost 0 bases, J lost 6 bases, and 8 bases lay in between. Germline CDR1 is SQVTM and CDR2 is ANQGSEA. The chain's CDR3 is CSVEEGAKTQYF. Written as DNA, the CDR3 is TGCAGCGTTGAAGAGGGTGCAAAGACCCAGTACTTC.

CDR3 sequence (DNA): TGTGCCAGCAGCTTAGAGGCGGGGGGGACCTACGAGCAGTACGTC. It translates to CASSLEAGGTYEQYV. The chain employs TRBV7-9 and TRBJ2-7; 9 bases are a match to TRBD2. Germline assignment: CDR1 SEHNR and CDR2 FQNEAQ (reference sequence). V trimming: 1 base; J trimming: 2 bases; junction bases outside the gene matches: 3. This CDR3 has 15 amino acids.

This clonotype was observed a single time. CDR3 region: CASSPDGGLYNEQFF. The CDR3 region has the DNA TGTGCCAGCAGCCCGGACGGGGGGCTCTACAATGAGCAGTTCTTC. The J gene is TRBJ2-1, the V gene TRBV13; D may be TRBD2 (7 bases). Trimming stripped 5 bases from V and 3 bases from J, with 14 bases between. Germline CDR1 reads PRHDT; CDR2 reads FYEKMQ (reference sequence). This CDR3 contains 15 residues.

The CDR3: CAWRVAAGNTIYF. The CDR3, as DNA: TGTGCCTGGAGAGTGGCAGCTGGAAACACCATATATTTT. V and J are TRBV30 and TRBJ1-3; no clear D gene. The CDR3 sequence is 13 residues long. V was trimmed by 3 bases and J by 2 bases, leaving 8 bases between them. Germline assignment: CDR1 GTSNPN and CDR2 SVGIG (reference sequence).

This chain joins TRBV7-3 and TRBJ2-5, with D possibly being TRBD1 or TRBD2 (5 bases each). The germline V gene encodes CDR1 SGHTA and CDR2 FQGTGA. This CDR3 has 13 residues. V was cut by 2 bases and J by 5 bases, with 9 bases left in between. CDR3 region: CASSLGTLETQYF. CDR3 DNA sequence: TGTGCCAGCAGCTTAGGGACGTTGGAGACCCAGTACTTC.

The chain links TRBV7-3 to TRBJ1-1; D is unresolved. This CDR3 has 14 amino acids. The germline CDR1 and CDR2 sequences are SGHTA and FQGTGA. V was pared by 5 bases and J by 0 bases, with 10 bases between. Written as DNA, the CDR3 is TGTGCCAGCAGCGCCGGTGCCCTGAACACTGAAGCTTTCTTT. This gives the protein CASSAGALNTEAFF.

The rearrangement joins TRBV2 to TRBJ2-1, with D tentatively TRBD2 (5 bases). The CDR3 is 14 residues long. V dropped 11 bases and J dropped 1 base, with 15 bases sitting between them. Per germline, CDR1 SNHLY and CDR2 FYNNEI. CDR3 residues: CACSGSGSYNEQFF. CDR3 sequence (DNA): TGTGCCTGCTCGGGGTCGGGGTCCTACAATGAGCAGTTCTTC.

CDR3 sequence: CASSPTTSSSYGYTF. In DNA, the CDR3 is TGTGCCAGCTCACCAACAACGTCCTCGAGCTATGGCTACACCTTC. The gene calls are TRBV18 and TRBJ1-2; D gene uncertain. The CDR3 is 15 residues long. The V gene lost 2 bases and the J gene lost 4 bases, with 14 bases spanning the gap. CDR1 is KGHSH and CDR2 is LQKENI in the germline V gene.

This clonotype was seen only once. This sequence joins TRBV15 and TRBJ1-5; 7 nucleotides align to TRBD1. This CDR3 has 16 amino acids. The V gene end was trimmed by 1 base and the J gene end by 5 bases; junction bases not matched to a gene: 8. Per germline, CDR1 LNHNV and CDR2 YYDKDF (reference sequence). The CDR3 loop is CATSRGGQALHQPQHF. The CDR3 region has the DNA TGTGCCACCAGCAGAGGAGGACAGGCCCTACATCAGCCCCAGCATTTT.

The chain couples TRBV30 to TRBJ2-7; D may be TRBD1 (6 bases). V lost 2 bases and J 6 bases, leaving 8 bases between the germline ends. Looked up from germline, CDR1 is GTSNPN and CDR2 is SVGIG (reference sequence). This CDR3 has 11 amino acids. The CDR3 protein is CAWSLGGEQYV. The CDR3 nucleotides are TGTGCCTGGAGTCTAGGGGGCGAGCAGTACGTC.

V and J are TRBV3-1 and TRBJ1-5; D is ambiguous. V lost 0 bases and J 0 bases, leaving 6 bases between the germline ends. Germline values: CDR1 LGHDT, CDR2 YNNKEL (reference sequence). CDR3 length equals 15 residues. In DNA form, the CDR3 reads TGTGCCAGCAGCCAAGATGGGGTTAGCAATCAGCCCCAGCATTTT. It codes for CASSQDGVSNQPQHF.

This clonotype has a single count. The chain carries TRBV2 and TRBJ2-5, with D perhaps matching TRBD2 (5 bases). Trimming removed 5 bases from V and 4 bases from J, with 14 bases in between. Germline CDR1 is SNHLY and CDR2 is FYNNEI. The CDR3 runs to 14 residues. The CDR3 protein is CASSSSGNTETQYF. The CDR3 nucleotides read TGTGCCAGCAGTTCTTCCGGGAACACAGAGACCCAGTACTTC.

The chain employs TRBV12-3 or TRBV12-4 and TRBJ1-1; tentative D call: TRBD1 (5 bases). This CDR3 has 13 amino acids. Trimming took 3 bases from V and 5 from J, leaving 10 bases between them. CDR3 region: CASSFQGGTEAFF. The CDR3 coding sequence is TGTGCCAGCAGTTTCCAGGGAGGGACTGAAGCTTTCTTT.

The rearrangement links TRBV2 to TRBJ2-3; 7 nucleotides line up with TRBD2. V was clipped by 5 bases and J by 4 bases; unmatched bases: 6. The germline V gene has CDR1 SNHLY and CDR2 FYNNEI. The CDR3 extends over 14 amino acids. Here the CDR3 DNA reads TGTGCCAGCAGTTCGACTAGCCCCCCAGATACGCAGTATTTT. Translated, it gives CASSSTSPPDTQYF.

V is TRBV9 and J is TRBJ2-5; maybe TRBD2 (5 bases). Trimming removed 0 bases at V and 4 bases at J, with 13 bases between. The CDR3 runs 15 residues. Germline loops: CDR1 SGDLS, CDR2 YYNGEE. The CDR3: CASSVGGGSLETQYF. DNA for the CDR3: TGTGCCAGCAGCGTAGGAGGTGGGAGCTTAGAGACCCAGTACTTC.

The chain joins TRBV27 to TRBJ2-5; perhaps TRBD1 as D (6 bases). CDR3 length: 13 residues. Germline values: CDR1 MNHEY, CDR2 SMNVEV (reference sequence). Trimming left V 6 bases short and J 4 bases short, with 12 bases between. The DNA for the CDR3 is TGTGCCAGCAGGCAGCGAGGGGGAGAGACCCAGTACTTC. Translating gives CASRQRGGETQYF.

This clonotype was seen only a few times. The CDR3 here is CASSQDREEQFF. In DNA form, the CDR3 reads TGTGCCAGCAGCCAAGATCGAGAAGAGCAGTTCTTC. The V call is TRBV3-1, the J call TRBJ2-1; the D is unclear. CDR3 size: 12 residues. Trimming cost V 0 bases and J 10 bases, with 7 bases left between them. The germline V gene has CDR1 LGHDT and CDR2 YNNKEL (reference sequence).

This clonotype has a handful of counts. The rearrangement links TRBV4-2 to TRBJ2-5; D could derive from TRBD1 or TRBD2 (6 bases each). This CDR3 has 13 residues. The germline CDR1 and CDR2 sequences are LGHNA and YNFKEQ. The V end lost 6 bases, the J end lost 5 bases, and 13 bases lay between the germline ends. The CDR3 coding sequence is TGTGCCAGCAGAAGGGGGGCCGGTGAGACCCAGTACTTC. Its translation: CASRRGAGETQYF.

The chain uses TRBV5-1 and TRBJ1-2; possible D gene TRBD1, 5 bases. V was shortened by 3 bases and J by 3 bases, with 9 bases between the two germline ends. The CDR3 is 13 residues long. Germline V gives CDR1 SGHRS, CDR2 YFSETQ. The CDR3 sequence is CASSSAGHYGYTF. CDR3 DNA sequence: TGCGCCAGCAGCTCTGCAGGGCACTATGGCTACACCTTC.